This T cell receptor (beta chain) stems from a study of shared clonotypes between healthy human individuals. The CDR3 runs to 15 residues. The germline gives CDR1 KGHSH, CDR2 LQKENI. Trimming cost V 3 bases and J 4 bases, with 16 bases left between them. Libraries were prepared by immunoSEQ multiplex PCR; TCRdb keeps only in-frame clonotypes and omits some of them. This table holds approximately 1.5 million clones, about 98.5% found once. This chain links TRBV18 with TRBJ2-7; perhaps TRBD1 as D (5 bases). The specimen was naive CD4+ T cells sorted from blood. Stated subset: CD45RA+ positively selected. The origin of this receptor is a young man in good health. The CDR3 nucleotides read TGTGCCAGCTCACCGGGGCCCCCTACTCGGTACGAGCAGTACTTC. Protein: CASSPGPPTRYEQYF.